The sequence of this TCR beta chain was determined in a study of T cells in Graves' hyperthyroidism and ophthalmopathy. For the study at large: It was at initial diagnosis, before any treatment, that peripheral blood was collected.

Ten or more counts support this clonotype. Its specificity is not known. Notes on the study in general: In simple terms, a model built on 13 V-J features told ophthalmopathy apart from stable hyperthyroidism. A median 6.5 months before onset, the model predicted ophthalmopathy. Blood held most thyroid clonotypes expanded above 0.001 frequency.

The V gene lost 0 bases and the J gene lost 9 bases, with 11 bases spanning the gap. From germline, CDR1 is SGHTA and CDR2 FQGNSA. The CDR3 extends over 13 amino acids. Amplified TCR beta CDR3 regions derived from RNA transcripts. HTBI primers were used for first-round RT-PCR of the TCR CDR3. TCRdb re-derived calls from the multiplex PCR reads in MiXCR, one entry per CDR3 protein. The table shows nearly 600,000 distinct CDR3 sequences, with 14% occurring only once. Input material: blood. The origin of this receptor is a woman under 30 with Graves' ophthalmopathy. V usage is TRBV7-2 and J usage is TRBJ1-1, with D hard to call. The CDR3, as DNA: TGTGCCAGCAGCTTAGCGTTTGCCCTCCAAGCTTTCTTT. Translating it yields CASSLAFALQAFF.